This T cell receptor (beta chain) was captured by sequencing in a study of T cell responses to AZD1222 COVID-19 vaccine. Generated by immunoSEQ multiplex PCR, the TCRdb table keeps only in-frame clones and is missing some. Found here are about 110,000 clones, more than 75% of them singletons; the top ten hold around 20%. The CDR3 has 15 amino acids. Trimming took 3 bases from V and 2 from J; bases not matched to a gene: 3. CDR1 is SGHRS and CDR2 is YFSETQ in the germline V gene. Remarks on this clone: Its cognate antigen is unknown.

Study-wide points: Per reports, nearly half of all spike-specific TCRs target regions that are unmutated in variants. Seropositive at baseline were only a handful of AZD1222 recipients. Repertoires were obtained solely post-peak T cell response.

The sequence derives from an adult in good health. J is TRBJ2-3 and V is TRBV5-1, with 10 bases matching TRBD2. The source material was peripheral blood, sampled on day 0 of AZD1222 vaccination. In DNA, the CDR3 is TGCGCCAGCAGCTACGGACTAGCGGCCACAGATACGCAGTATTTT. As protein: CASSYGLAATDTQYF.